This T cell receptor beta chain was retrieved from a study of blood T cell repertoires in COVID-19. Original handling: For nucleated cells, counts were estimated from reference gene primer amplification. Some clones are missing from TCRdb's copy, which holds only in-frame ones; the method was immunoSEQ multiplex PCR. That table furnishes V, J and clone size, whereas the DNA furnished D and trimming. Of about 230,000 clones listed, about four fifths were seen once; the top ten hold approximately 1.8%. Assignments of participants to cohorts depended upon their own reported clinical history. Recovered status applied to Cohort 3 donors who had two consecutive negative PCRs. It also applied to those with clearance or with symptom resolution. CDR3 length: 14 residues. V lost 6 bases and J lost 6; bases outside the gene matches: 6. Germline values: CDR1 LNHDA, CDR2 SQIVND (reference sequence).

The sequence was collected from a man aged 60 to 69 who had recovered from COVID-19. Sequencing was performed on PBMCs or T cells enriched from blood (not recorded which). This chain connects TRBV19 to TRBJ2-3; 10 bases agree with TRBD2. Written as DNA, the CDR3 is TGTGCCAGTAGCTTGACTAGCGGGTGGGATACGCAGTATTTT. It encodes CASSLTSGWDTQYF.